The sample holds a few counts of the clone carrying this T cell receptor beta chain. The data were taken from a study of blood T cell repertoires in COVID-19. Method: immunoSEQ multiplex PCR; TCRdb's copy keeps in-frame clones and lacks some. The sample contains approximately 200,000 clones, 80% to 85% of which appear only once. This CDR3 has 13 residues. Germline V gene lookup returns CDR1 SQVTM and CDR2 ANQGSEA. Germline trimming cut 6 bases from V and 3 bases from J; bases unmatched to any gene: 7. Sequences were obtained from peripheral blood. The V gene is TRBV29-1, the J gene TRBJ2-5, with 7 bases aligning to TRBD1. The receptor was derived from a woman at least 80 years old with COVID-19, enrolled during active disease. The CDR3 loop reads CSVVSGGEETQYF. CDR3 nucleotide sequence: TGCAGCGTGGTCTCAGGGGGAGAAGAGACCCAGTACTTC.